The rows below give T cell receptor beta chains drawn from one sample of a study of blood T cell repertoires in COVID-19. Data came from immunoSEQ multiplex PCR; TCRdb stores just in-frame clones and leaves some out. The sample lists about 200,000 clones, 86% seen once, with 2% to 2.5% in the top ten. Sequencing was performed on peripheral blood. The receptor source for this set is a young man who had recovered from COVID-19. CDR3s include the opening cysteine and the closing phenylalanine or tryptophan. Fields, in order: J gene, D gene, V gene, CDR3 protein, CDR3 DNA. D genes are given only for firm matches.

TRBJ1-5 . TRBV6-6 CASVDRPNQPQHF TGTGCCAGCGTGGACAGACCTAATCAGCCCCAGCATTTT
TRBJ2-5 . TRBV6-5 CASNAGNRVQETQYF TGTGCCAGCAATGCTGGGAACAGGGTCCAAGAGACCCAGTACTTC
TRBJ2-7 . TRBV30 CAWSLAEADEQYF TGTGCCTGGAGCCTCGCCGAGGCCGACGAGCAGTACTTC
TRBJ1-6 TRBD1 TRBV5-1 CASSPGQGNSPLHF TGCGCCAGCAGCCCGGGACAGGGTAATTCACCCCTCCACTTT
TRBJ2-7 . TRBV5-1 CASSSPGEGEEQYF TGCGCCAGCAGCAGCCCAGGGGAGGGAGAAGAGCAGTACTTC
TRBJ1-2 TRBD1 TRBV3-1/TRBV3-2 CASSRGFGTGGYTF TGTGCCAGCAGCCGAGGGTTCGGGACAGGGGGCTACACCTTC
TRBJ1-5 . TRBV6-5 CASSYTGISNQPQHF TGTGCCAGCAGTTACACCGGGATTAGCAATCAGCCCCAGCATTTT
TRBJ2-5 TRBD2 TRBV30 CAWSEPGGGAPQETQYF TGTGCCTGGAGTGAGCCTGGCGGGGGGGCGCCACAAGAGACCCAGTACTTC
TRBJ1-3 . TRBV6-6 CASSYASTYSGNTIYF TGTGCCAGCAGTTACGCTAGTACGTACTCTGGAAACACCATATATTTT
TRBJ2-7 TRBD2 TRBV5-1 CASSFGGSITYEQYF TGCGCCAGCAGCTTCGGGGGGAGCATCACCTACGAGCAGTACTTC
TRBJ2-7 . TRBV6-5 CASSYSYEPRYEQYF TGTGCCAGCAGTTACTCGTATGAACCCCGGTACGAGCAGTACTTC
TRBJ2-7 TRBD2 TRBV25-1 CASGYSGGARNEQYF TGTGCCTCTGGATATAGCGGGGGGGCAAGGAACGAGCAGTACTTC
TRBJ1-4 . TRBV10-1 CASADTSFLEKLFF TGCGCCAGCGCAGACACCTCTTTTCTTGAAAAACTGTTTTTT
TRBJ2-5 TRBD1 TRBV6-5 CASSYNRDRETQYF TGTGCCAGCAGTTACAACAGGGACAGAGAGACCCAGTACTTC
TRBJ2-3 TRBD2 TRBV6-4 CASSASGGGRDTQYF TGTGCCAGCAGTGCCAGCGGGGGGGGCAGAGATACGCAGTATTTT
TRBJ2-2 TRBD2 TRBV4-1 CASSQDRYGGMNTGELFF TGCGCCAGCAGCCAAGATCGGTACGGGGGGATGAACACCGGGGAGCTGTTTTTT
TRBJ2-7 . TRBV5-6 CASSPGRTSSYEQYF TGTGCCAGCAGCCCTGGACGGACAAGCTCCTACGAGCAGTACTTC
TRBJ2-2 TRBD2 TRBV2 CASRGLAGPGELFF TGTGCCAGCAGGGGACTAGCGGGTCCCGGGGAGCTGTTTTTT
TRBJ1-2 . TRBV12-5 CASGLVESAMRYTF TGTGCTAGTGGTTTGGTCGAATCCGCCATGCGGTACACCTTC
TRBJ1-6 TRBD1 TRBV18 CASSPEDRGRRSPLHF TGTGCCAGCTCACCTGAGGACAGGGGGCGCCGTTCACCCCTCCACTTT
TRBJ1-2 TRBD1 TRBV11-3 CASSLGGYGTGTLYGYTF TGTGCCAGCAGCTTAGGAGGTTACGGGACAGGAACCCTCTATGGCTACACCTTC
TRBJ2-1 . TRBV5-1 CASSFAYRVLYNEQFF TGCGCCAGCAGCTTTGCGTACAGGGTCCTCTACAATGAGCAGTTCTTC
TRBJ2-5 . TRBV27 CASSWAGVGETQYF TGTGCCAGCAGTTGGGCAGGGGTAGGGGAGACCCAGTACTTC
TRBJ1-4 . TRBV12-3/TRBV12-4 CASTTGEKLFF TGTGCCAGCACCACGGGAGAAAAACTGTTTTTT
TRBJ1-5 TRBD1 TRBV6-6 CASRGTDQPQHF TGTGCCAGCAGGGGGACAGACCAGCCCCAGCATTTT
TRBJ2-3 . TRBV5-1 CASSLARTDTQYF TGCGCCAGCAGCTTGGCCAGGACAGATACGCAGTATTTT
TRBJ1-4 TRBD1 TRBV30 CAWTGGVSFEKLFF TGTGCCTGGACAGGGGGCGTCTCTTTTGAAAAACTGTTTTTT
TRBJ2-1 TRBD2 TRBV5-5 CASSLLTGGAGRQFF TGTGCCAGCAGCTTATTAACCGGGGGGGCCGGTCGGCAGTTCTTC
TRBJ1-1 . TRBV19 CASMEGVDTEAFF TGTGCCAGTATGGAGGGCGTGGACACTGAAGCTTTCTTT
TRBJ2-1 TRBD1 TRBV5-1 CASSPRGTADNEQFF TGCGCCAGCAGCCCGAGGGGGACAGCCGACAATGAGCAGTTCTTC
TRBJ2-2 . TRBV18 CASSQETPGIGNTGELFF TGTGCCAGCTCACAAGAAACGCCCGGGATAGGGAACACCGGGGAGCTGTTTTTT
TRBJ1-1 TRBD1 TRBV5-6 CASSSRQGVEAFF TGTGCCAGCAGCTCCCGACAGGGGGTTGAAGCTTTCTTT
TRBJ2-7 . TRBV7-7 CASSLDRWSYEQYF TGTGCCAGCAGCTTAGACAGGTGGTCCTACGAGCAGTACTTC
TRBJ2-3 TRBD2 TRBV10-2 CASTKRDTDTQYF TGCGCCAGCACGAAGCGGGACACAGATACGCAGTATTTT
TRBJ1-2 . TRBV29-1 CSVEGLLYGYTF TGCAGCGTTGAAGGTCTCCTTTATGGCTACACCTTC
TRBJ2-1 TRBD2 TRBV7-6 CASSLGVAGAGNEQFF TGTGCCAGCAGCTTAGGGGTAGCGGGGGCCGGCAATGAGCAGTTCTTC
TRBJ2-5 TRBD1 TRBV4-1 CASSQDGTGKETQYF TGCGCCAGCAGCCAAGATGGGACAGGAAAAGAGACCCAGTACTTC
TRBJ1-5 TRBD1 TRBV29-1 CSVVFWQGGSRQPQHF TGCAGCGTTGTATTTTGGCAGGGGGGATCAAGGCAGCCCCAGCATTTT